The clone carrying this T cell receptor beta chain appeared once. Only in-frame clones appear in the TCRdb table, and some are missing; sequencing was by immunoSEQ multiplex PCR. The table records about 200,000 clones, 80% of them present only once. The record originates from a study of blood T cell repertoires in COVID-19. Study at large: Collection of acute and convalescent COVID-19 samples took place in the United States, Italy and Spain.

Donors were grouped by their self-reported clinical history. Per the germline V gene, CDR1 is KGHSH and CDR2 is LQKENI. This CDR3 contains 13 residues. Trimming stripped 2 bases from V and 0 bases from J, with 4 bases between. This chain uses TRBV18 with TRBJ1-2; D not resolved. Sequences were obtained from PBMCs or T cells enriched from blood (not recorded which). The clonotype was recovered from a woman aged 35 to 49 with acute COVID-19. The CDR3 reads CASSPEANYGYTF. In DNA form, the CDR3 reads TGTGCCAGCTCACCAGAGGCTAACTATGGCTACACCTTC.